The T cell receptor beta chain under discussion was sequenced for a study of CD8+ T cells in alopecia areata. cDNA prepared by RNA extraction and subsequent reverse transcription served as the template for sequencing. TCRdb keeps only in-frame clones here, not all; method: immunoSEQ multiplex PCR. This table holds around 100,000 clones, approximately 58% found once. The CDR3 extends over 14 amino acids. V gave up 2 bases and J gave up 1 base, with 8 bases separating them. CDR1 is SGHTA, CDR2 FQGNSA, per germline. General study points: Possibly as an HLA-related effect, TCR sharing across patients appeared less clear than in mice.

Of note for this clone: Its antigen is as yet unknown.

The chain joins TRBV7-2 to TRBJ1-1; D gene ambiguous. The sequencing sample was made of CD4+ T cells sorted from blood. The TCR comes from a human donor in good health. Here the CDR3 DNA reads TGTGCCAGCAGCTTAATCGGAACGAACACTGAAGCTTTCTTT. Its translation: CASSLIGTNTEAFF. Together with reference TRBV7-2 and TRBJ1-1, the CDR3 gives the full variable domain: GAGVSQSPSNKVTEKGKDVELRCDPISGHTALYWYRQSLGQGLEFLIYFQGNSAPDKSGLPSDRFSAERTGGSVSTLTIQRTQQEDSAVYLCASSLIGTNTEAFFGQGTRLTVV.